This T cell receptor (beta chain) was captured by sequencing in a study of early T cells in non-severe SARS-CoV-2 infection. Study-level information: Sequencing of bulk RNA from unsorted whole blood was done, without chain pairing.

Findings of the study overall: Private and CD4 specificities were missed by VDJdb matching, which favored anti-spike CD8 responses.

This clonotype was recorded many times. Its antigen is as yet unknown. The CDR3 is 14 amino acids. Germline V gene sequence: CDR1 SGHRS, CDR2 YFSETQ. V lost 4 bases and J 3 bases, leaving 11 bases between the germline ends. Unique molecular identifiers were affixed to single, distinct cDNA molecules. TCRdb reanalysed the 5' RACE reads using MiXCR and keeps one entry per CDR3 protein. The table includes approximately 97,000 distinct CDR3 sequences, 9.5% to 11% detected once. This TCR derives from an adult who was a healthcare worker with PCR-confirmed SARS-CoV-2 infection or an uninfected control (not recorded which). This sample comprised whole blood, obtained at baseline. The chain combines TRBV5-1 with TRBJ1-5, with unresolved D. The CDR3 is CASSPRGDNQPQHF. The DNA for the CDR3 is TGCGCCAGCAGCCCCCGGGGAGACAATCAGCCCCAGCATTTT.